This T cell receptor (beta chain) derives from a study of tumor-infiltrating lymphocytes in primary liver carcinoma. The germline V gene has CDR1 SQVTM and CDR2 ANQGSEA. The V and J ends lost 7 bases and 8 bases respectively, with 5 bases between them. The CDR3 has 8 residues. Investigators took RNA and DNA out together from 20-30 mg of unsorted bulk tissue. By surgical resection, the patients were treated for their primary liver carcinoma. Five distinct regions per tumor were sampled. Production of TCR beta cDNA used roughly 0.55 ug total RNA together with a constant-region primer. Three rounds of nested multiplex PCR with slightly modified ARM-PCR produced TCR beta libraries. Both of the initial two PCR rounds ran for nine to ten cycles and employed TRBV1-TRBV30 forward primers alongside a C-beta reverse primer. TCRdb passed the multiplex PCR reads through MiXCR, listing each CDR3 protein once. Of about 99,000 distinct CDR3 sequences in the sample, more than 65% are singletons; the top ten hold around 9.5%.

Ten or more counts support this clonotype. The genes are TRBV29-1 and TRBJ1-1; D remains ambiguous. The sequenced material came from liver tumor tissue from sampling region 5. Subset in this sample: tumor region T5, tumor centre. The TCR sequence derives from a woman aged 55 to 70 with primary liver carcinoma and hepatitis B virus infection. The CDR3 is CSAGEAFF. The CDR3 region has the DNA TGCAGCGCAGGAGAAGCTTTCTTT. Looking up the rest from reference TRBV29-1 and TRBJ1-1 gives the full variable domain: SAVISQKPSRDICQRGTSLTIQCQVDSQVTMMFWYRQQPGQSLTLIATANQGSEATYESGFVIDKFPISRPNLTFSTLTVSNMSPEDSSIYLCSAGEAFFGQGTRLTVV.